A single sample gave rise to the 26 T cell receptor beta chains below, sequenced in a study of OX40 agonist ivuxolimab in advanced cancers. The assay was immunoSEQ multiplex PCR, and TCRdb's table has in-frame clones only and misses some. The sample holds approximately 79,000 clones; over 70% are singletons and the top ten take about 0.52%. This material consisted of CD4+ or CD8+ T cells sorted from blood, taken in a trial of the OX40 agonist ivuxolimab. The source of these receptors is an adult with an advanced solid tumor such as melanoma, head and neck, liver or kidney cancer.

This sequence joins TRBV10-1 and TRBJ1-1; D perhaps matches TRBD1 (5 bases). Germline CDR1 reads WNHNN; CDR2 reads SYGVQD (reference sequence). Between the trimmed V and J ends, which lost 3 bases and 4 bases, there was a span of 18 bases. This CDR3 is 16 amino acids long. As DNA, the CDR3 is TGCGCCAGCAGTGAACACCCCGGGGGAAGACTCACTGAAGCTTTCTTT. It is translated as CASSEHPGGRLTEAFF.

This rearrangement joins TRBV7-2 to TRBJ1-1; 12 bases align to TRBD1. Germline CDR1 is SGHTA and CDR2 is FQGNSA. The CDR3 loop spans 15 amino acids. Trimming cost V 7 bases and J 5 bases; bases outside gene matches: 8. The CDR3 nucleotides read TGTGCCAGCAAACCCGGGACAGGGGGCCGGACTGAAGCTTTCTTT. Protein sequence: CASKPGTGGRTEAFF.

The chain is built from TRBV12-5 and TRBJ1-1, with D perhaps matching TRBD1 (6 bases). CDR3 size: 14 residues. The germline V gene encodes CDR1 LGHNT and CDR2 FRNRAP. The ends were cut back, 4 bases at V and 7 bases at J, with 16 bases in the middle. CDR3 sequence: CASGSPGARGEAFF. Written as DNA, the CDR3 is TGTGCTAGTGGTTCTCCAGGGGCGAGGGGTGAAGCTTTCTTT.

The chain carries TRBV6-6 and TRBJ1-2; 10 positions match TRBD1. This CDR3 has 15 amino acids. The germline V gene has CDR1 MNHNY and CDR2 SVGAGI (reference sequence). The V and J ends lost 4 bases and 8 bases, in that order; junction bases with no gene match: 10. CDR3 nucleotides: TGTGCCAGCAGTTTGACCCGGGACAGGGGCGCGGGCTACACCTTC. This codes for CASSLTRDRGAGYTF.

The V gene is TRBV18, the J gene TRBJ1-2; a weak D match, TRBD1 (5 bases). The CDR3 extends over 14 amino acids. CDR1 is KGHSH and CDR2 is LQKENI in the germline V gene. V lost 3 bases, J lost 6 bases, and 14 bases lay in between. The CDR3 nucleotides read TGTGCCAGCTCACCGGTAGGGGTTAATCATGGCTACACCTTC. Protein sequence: CASSPVGVNHGYTF.

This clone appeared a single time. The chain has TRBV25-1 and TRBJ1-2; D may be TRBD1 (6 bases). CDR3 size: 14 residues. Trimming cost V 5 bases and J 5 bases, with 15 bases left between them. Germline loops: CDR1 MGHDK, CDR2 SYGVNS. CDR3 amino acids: CASSPNLGTYGYTF. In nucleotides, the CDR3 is TGTGCCAGCAGTCCAAACCTCGGGACATATGGCTACACCTTC.

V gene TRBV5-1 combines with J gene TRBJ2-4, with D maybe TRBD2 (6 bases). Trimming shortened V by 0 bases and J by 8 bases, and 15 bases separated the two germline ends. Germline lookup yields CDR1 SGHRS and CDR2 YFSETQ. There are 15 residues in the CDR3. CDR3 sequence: CASSLDGFGGDIQYF. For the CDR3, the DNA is TGCGCCAGCAGCTTGGACGGGTTTGGAGGGGACATTCAGTACTTC.

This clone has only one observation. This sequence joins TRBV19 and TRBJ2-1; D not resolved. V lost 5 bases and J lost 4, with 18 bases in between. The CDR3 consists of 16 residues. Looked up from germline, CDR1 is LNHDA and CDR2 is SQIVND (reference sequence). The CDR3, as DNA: TGTGCCAGTAGTCCCCCCGGCCGGAATATTTACAATGAGCAGTTCTTC. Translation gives CASSPPGRNIYNEQFF.

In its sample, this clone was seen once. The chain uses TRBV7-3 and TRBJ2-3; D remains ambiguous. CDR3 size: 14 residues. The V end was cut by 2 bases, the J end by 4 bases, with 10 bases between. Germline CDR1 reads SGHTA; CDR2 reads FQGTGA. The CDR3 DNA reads TGTGCCAGCAGCTTAGGAGCTAGGCCAGATACGCAGTATTTT. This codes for CASSLGARPDTQYF.

CDR3 coding DNA: TGTGCCAGCAGTGAACGCCAGGGTATTAATCAGCCCCAGCATTTT. Residues: CASSERQGINQPQHF. This chain uses TRBV2 with TRBJ1-5; weak D call: TRBD1 (5 bases). The CDR3 is 15 residues long. Germline loops: CDR1 SNHLY, CDR2 FYNNEI. The V gene lost 2 bases and the J gene lost 4 bases, with 12 bases spanning the gap.

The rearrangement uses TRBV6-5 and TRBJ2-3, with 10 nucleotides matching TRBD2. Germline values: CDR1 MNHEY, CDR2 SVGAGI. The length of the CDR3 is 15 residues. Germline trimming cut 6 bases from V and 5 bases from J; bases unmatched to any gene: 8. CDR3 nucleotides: TGTGCCAGCAGAGAAAGCGGGGGGGCCCGAGATACGCAGTATTTT. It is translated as CASRESGGARDTQYF.

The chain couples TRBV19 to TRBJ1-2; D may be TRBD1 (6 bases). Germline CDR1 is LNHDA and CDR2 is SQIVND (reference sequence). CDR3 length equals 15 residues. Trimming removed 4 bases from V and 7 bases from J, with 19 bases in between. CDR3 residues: CASSTLDRLFSGYTF. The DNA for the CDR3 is TGTGCCAGTAGTACCTTAGACAGGCTGTTCTCTGGCTACACCTTC.

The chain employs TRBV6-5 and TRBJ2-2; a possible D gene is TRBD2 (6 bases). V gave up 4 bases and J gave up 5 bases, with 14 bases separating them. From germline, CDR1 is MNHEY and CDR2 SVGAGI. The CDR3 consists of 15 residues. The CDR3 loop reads CASSSPTSHTGELFF. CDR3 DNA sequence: TGTGCCAGCAGTTCCCCGACTAGTCATACCGGGGAGCTGTTTTTT.

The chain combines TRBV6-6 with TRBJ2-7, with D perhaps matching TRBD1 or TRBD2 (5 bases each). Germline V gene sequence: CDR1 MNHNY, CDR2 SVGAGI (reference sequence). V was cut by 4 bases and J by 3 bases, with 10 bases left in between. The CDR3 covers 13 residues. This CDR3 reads CASSSGRSYEQYF. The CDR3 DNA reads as TGTGCCAGCAGTTCGGGACGTAGCTACGAGCAGTACTTC.

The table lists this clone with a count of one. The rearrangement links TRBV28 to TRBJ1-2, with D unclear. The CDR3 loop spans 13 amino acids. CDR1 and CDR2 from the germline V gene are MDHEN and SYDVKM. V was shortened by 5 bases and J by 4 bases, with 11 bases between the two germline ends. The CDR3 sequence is CASSRTPFYGYTF. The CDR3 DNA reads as TGTGCCAGCAGTCGGACTCCCTTCTATGGCTACACCTTC.

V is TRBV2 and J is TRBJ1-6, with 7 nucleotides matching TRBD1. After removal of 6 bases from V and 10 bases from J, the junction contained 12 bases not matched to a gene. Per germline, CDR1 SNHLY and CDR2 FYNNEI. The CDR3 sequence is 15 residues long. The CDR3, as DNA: TGTGCCAGCAGCACCGGGCAGGGGGTAAAATCACCCCTCCACTTT. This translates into CASSTGQGVKSPLHF.

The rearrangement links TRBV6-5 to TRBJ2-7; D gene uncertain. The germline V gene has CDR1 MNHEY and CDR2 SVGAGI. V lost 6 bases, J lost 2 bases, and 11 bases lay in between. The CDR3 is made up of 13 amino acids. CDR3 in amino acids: CASRQTVPYEQYF. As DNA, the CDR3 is TGTGCCAGCAGGCAAACTGTTCCCTACGAGCAGTACTTC.

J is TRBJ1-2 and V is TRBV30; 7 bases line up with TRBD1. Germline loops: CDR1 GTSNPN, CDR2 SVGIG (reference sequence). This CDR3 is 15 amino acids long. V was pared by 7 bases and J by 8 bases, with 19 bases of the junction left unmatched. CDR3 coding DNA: TGTGCCTTCTACCGCCCCGGGACAGCGAGGGTCGGCTACACCTTC. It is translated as CAFYRPGTARVGYTF.

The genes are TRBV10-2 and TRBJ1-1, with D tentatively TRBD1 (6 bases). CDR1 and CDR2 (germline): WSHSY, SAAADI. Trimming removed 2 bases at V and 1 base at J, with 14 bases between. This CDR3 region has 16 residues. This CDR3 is CASSEPYRVGNTEAFF. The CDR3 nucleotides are TGCGCCAGCAGTGAGCCATACAGGGTGGGGAACACTGAAGCTTTCTTT.

Here the CDR3 reads CASSENRNTEAFF. The DNA for the CDR3 is TGTGCCAGCAGCGAAAACAGGAACACTGAAGCTTTCTTT. The chain links TRBV7-2 to TRBJ1-1; D gene ambiguous. Trimming took 5 bases from V and 1 from J, leaving 8 bases between them. The CDR3 loop spans 13 amino acids. Germline CDR1 and CDR2: SGHTA and FQGNSA. Supplemented by reference TRBV7-2 and TRBJ1-1, the full variable domain reads GAGVSQSPSNKVTEKGKDVELRCDPISGHTALYWYRQSLGQGLEFLIYFQGNSAPDKSGLPSDRFSAERTGGSVSTLTIQRTQQEDSAVYLCASSENRNTEAFFGQGTRLTVV.

Written as DNA, the CDR3 is TGCGCCAGCAGAATTGGGGGACAGGGCGACTATGGCTACACCTTC. Protein sequence: CASRIGGQGDYGYTF. The chain combines TRBV5-1 with TRBJ1-2; TRBD1 matches at 9 bases. Germline loops: CDR1 SGHRS, CDR2 YFSETQ. The V gene end was trimmed by 5 bases and the J gene end by 3 bases; junction bases not matched to a gene: 8. The CDR3 runs to 15 residues.

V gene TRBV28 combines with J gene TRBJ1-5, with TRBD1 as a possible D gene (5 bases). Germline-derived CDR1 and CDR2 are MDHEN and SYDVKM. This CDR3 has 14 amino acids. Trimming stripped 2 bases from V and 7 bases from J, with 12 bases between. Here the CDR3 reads CASSLSQGSQPQHF. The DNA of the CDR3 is TGTGCCAGCAGTTTAAGTCAGGGCTCGCAGCCCCAGCATTTT.

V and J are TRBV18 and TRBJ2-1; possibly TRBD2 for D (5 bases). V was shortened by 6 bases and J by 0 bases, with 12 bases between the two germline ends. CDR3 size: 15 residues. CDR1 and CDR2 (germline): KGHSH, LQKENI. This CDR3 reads CASSRDYSSYNEQFF. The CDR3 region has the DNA TGTGCCAGCTCCCGCGACTACAGCTCCTACAATGAGCAGTTCTTC.

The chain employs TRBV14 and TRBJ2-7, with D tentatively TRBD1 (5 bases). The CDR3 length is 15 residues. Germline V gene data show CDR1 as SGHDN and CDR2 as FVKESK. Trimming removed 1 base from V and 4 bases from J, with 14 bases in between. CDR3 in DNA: TGTGCCAGCAGCCAAGGCCGACAGAGTCTTTACGAGCAGTACTTC. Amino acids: CASSQGRQSLYEQYF.

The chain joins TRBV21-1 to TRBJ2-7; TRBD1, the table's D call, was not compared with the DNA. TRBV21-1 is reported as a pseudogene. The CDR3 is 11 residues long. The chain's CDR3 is CASSIGQGRHF. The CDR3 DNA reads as TGTGCCAGCAGCATTGGACAGGGGAGGCACTTC.

CDR3 in DNA: TGTGCCAGCAGCTTGGCCGGGGGCGCCGGTGAAAAACTGTTTTTT. It is translated as CASSLAGGAGEKLFF. The chain carries TRBV5-6 and TRBJ1-4, with D perhaps matching TRBD1 (6 bases). The V and J ends lost 0 bases and 7 bases respectively, with 13 bases between them. The germline V gene has CDR1 SGHDT and CDR2 YYEEEE. The CDR3 is 15 amino acids.